Given below is one T cell receptor beta chain in context. Per the germline V gene, CDR1 is ENHRY and CDR2 is SYGVKD. This CDR3 contains 14 residues. The V gene end was trimmed by 6 bases and the J gene end by 8 bases; junction bases not matched to a gene: 7. Method: immunoSEQ multiplex PCR; TCRdb's copy keeps in-frame clones and lacks some. Of roughly 260,000 clones detected, over 80% appear once; the ten largest clones hold 3% to 4.5%. The sample is drawn from a study of blood T cell repertoires in COVID-19. The J gene is TRBJ1-6, the V gene TRBV10-3; 7 nucleotides match TRBD1. The sample comprised peripheral blood. The source is a woman aged 40 to 50 with acute or convalescent COVID-19. In nucleotides, the CDR3 is TGTGCCATCAGGACAGGGTCTTTGGATTCACCCCTCCACTTT. Amino acids: CAIRTGSLDSPLHF.